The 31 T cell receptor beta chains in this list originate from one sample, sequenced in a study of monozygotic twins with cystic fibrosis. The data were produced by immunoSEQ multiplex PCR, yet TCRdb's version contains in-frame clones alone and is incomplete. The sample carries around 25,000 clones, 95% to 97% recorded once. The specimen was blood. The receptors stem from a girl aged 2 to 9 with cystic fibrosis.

The CDR3 region is CASSLKLPNTDTQYF. CDR3 DNA sequence: TGTGCCAGCAGTTTAAAGCTACCTAACACAGATACGCAGTATTTT. The chain has TRBV27 and TRBJ2-3; no reliable D call. V was shortened by 2 bases and J by 2 bases, with 11 bases between the two germline ends. The CDR3 consists of 15 residues. The V gene's germline CDR1 is MNHEY and CDR2 SMNVEV (reference sequence).

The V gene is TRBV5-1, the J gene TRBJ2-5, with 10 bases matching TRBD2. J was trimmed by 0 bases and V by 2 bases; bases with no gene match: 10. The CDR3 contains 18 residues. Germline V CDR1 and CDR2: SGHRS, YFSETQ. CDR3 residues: CASSFTGTSDLYQETQYF. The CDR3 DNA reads TGCGCCAGCAGCTTCACCGGGACTAGCGACCTGTACCAAGAGACCCAGTACTTC.

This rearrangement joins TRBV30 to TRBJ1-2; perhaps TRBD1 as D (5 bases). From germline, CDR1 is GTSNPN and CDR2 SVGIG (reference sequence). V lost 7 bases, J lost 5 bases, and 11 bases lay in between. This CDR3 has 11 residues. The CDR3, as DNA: TGTGCCTTTACGGGGGGGTATGGCTACACCTTC. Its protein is CAFTGGYGYTF.

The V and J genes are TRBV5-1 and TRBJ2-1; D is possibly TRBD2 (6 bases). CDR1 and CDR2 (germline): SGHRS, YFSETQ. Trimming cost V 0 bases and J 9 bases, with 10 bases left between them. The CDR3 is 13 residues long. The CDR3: CASSLVSGREQFF. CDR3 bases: TGCGCCAGCAGCTTGGTTAGCGGACGTGAGCAGTTCTTC.

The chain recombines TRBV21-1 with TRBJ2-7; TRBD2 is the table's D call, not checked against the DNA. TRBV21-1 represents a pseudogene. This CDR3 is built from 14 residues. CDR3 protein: CASRCAGVEDEQYF. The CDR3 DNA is TGTGCCAGCAGGTGTGCGGGGGTCGAGGACGAGCAGTACTTC.

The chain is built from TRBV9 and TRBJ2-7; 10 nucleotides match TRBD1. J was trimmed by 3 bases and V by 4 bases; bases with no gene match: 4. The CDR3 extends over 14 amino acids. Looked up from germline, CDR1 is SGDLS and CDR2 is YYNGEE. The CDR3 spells CASSPGQGGYEQYF. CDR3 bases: TGTGCCAGCAGCCCCGGACAGGGGGGCTACGAGCAGTACTTC.

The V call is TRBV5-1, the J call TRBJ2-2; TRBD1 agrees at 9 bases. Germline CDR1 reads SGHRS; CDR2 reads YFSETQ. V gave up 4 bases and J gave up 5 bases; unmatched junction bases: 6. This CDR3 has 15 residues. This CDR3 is CASSPRQGGTGELFF. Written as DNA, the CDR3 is TGCGCCAGCAGCCCGCGACAGGGGGGTACCGGGGAGCTGTTTTTT.

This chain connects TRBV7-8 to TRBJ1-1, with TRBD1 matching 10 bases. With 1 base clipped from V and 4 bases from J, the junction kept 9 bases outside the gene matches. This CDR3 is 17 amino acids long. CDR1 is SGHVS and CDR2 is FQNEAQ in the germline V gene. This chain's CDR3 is CASSLVTGGRLSTEAFF. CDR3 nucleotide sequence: TGTGCCAGCAGCTTAGTGACAGGGGGCAGGCTGAGCACTGAAGCTTTCTTT.

DNA of the CDR3: TGCGCCAGCAGCCAAGAGGTACAGCGGGAGAAAAATACGCAGTATTTT. Protein sequence: CASSQEVQREKNTQYF. The chain links TRBV4-1 to TRBJ2-3; the match to TRBD2 covers 8 bases. CDR1 is MGHRA, CDR2 YSYEKL, per germline. J was trimmed by 7 bases and V by 0 bases; bases with no gene match: 9. There are 16 residues in the CDR3.

CDR3 protein: CASSLEAGETQYF. As DNA, the CDR3 is TGCGCCAGCAGCTTGGAGGCCGGGGAGACCCAGTACTTC. This chain connects TRBV5-1 to TRBJ2-5; D unresolved. Germline V CDR1 and CDR2: SGHRS, YFSETQ. V lost 0 bases to trimming and J lost 5 bases, with 8 bases between them. This CDR3 has 13 amino acids.

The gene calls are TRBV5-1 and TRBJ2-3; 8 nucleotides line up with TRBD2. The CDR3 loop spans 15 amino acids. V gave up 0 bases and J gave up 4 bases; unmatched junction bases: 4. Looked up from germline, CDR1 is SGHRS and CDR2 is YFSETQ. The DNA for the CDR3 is TGCGCCAGCAGCTTGGACGGGAGGGCCGCAGATACGCAGTATTTT. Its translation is CASSLDGRAADTQYF.

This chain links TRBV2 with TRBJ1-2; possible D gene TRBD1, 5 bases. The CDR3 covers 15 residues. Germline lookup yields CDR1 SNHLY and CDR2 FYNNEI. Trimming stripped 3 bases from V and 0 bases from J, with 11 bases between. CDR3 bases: TGTGCCAGCAGTGAGGGCCAGGGCACTAACTATGGCTACACCTTC. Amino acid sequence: CASSEGQGTNYGYTF.

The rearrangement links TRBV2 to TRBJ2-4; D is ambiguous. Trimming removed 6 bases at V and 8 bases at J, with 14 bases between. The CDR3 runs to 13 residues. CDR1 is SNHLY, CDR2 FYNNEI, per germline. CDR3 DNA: TGTGCCAGCAGAGTAGCCGGGCGCGACATTCAGTACTTC. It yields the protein CASRVAGRDIQYF.

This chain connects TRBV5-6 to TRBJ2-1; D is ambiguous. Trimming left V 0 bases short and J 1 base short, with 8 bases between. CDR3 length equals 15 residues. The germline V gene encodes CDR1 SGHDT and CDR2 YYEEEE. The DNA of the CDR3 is TGTGCCAGCAGCTTGGGGCACGTATCCTACAATGAGCAGTTCTTC. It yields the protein CASSLGHVSYNEQFF.

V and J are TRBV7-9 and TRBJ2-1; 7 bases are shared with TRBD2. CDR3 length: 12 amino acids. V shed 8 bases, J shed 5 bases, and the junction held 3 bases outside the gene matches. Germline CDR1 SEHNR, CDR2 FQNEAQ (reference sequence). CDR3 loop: CASAGGNNEQFF. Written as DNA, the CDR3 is TGTGCCAGCGCCGGGGGGAACAATGAGCAGTTCTTC. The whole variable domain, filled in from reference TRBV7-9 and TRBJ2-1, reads DTGVSQNPRHKITKRGQNVTFRCDPISEHNRLYWYRQTLGQGPEFLTYFQNEAQLEKSRLLSDRFSAERPKGSFSTLEIQRTEQGDSAMYLCASAGGNNEQFFGPGTRLTVL.

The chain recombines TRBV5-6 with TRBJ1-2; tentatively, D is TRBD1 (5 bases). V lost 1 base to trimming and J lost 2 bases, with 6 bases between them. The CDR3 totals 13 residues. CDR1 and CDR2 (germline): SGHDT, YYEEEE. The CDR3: CASSLRTNYGYTF. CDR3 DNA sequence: TGTGCCAGCAGCTTGAGGACAAACTATGGCTACACCTTC.

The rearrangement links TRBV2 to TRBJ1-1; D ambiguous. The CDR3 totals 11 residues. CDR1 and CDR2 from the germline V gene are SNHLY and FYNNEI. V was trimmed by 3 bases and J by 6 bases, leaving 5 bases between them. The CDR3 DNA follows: TGTGCCAGCAGTGAGGGATCTGAAGCTTTCTTT. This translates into CASSEGSEAFF.

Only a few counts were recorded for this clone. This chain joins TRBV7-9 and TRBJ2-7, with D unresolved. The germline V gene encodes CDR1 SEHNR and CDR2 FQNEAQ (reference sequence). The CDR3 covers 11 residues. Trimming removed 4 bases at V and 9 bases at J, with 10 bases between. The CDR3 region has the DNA TGTGCCAGCAGCTCAAACGCGTTGCAGTACTTC. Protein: CASSSNALQYF.

CDR3 in amino acids: CASSQVSEINTEAFF. In DNA, the CDR3 is TGCGCCAGCAGCCAAGTATCGGAGATAAACACTGAAGCTTTCTTT. This chain joins TRBV4-1 and TRBJ1-1; D unclear. The CDR3 extends over 15 amino acids. The germline V gene has CDR1 MGHRA and CDR2 YSYEKL. V lost 1 base and J 2 bases, leaving 11 bases between the germline ends.

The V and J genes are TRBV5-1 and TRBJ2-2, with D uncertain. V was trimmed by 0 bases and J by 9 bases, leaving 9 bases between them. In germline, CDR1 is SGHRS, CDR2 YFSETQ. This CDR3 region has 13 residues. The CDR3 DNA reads TGCGCCAGCAGCTTGGATGGTAGCCGGGAGCTGTTTTTT. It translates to CASSLDGSRELFF. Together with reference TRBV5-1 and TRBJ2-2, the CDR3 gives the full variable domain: KAGVTQTPRYLIKTRGQQVTLSCSPISGHRSVSWYQQTPGQGLQFLFEYFSETQRNKGNFPGRFSGRQFSNSRSEMNVSTLELGDSALYLCASSLDGSRELFFGEGSRLTVL.

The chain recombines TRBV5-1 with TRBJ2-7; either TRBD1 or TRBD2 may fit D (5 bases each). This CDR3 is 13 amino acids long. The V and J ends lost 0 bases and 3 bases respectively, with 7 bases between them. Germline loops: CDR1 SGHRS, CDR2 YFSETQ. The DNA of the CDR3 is TGCGCCAGCAGCTTGGGGGGGAACTACGAGCAGTACTTC. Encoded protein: CASSLGGNYEQYF.

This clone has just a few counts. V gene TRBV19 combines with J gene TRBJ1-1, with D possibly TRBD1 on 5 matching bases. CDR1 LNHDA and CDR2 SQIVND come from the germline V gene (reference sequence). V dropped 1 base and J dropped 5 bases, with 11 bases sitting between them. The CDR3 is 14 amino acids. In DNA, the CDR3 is TGTGCCAGTAGTATAGGGGCAGGGCGTACTGAAGCTTTCTTT. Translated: CASSIGAGRTEAFF.

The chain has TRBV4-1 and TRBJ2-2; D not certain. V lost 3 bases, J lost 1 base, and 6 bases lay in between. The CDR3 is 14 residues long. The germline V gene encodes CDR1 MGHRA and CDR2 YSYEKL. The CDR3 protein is CASSQPGNTGELFF. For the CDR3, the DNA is TGCGCCAGCAGCCAGCCGGGGAACACCGGGGAGCTGTTTTTT.

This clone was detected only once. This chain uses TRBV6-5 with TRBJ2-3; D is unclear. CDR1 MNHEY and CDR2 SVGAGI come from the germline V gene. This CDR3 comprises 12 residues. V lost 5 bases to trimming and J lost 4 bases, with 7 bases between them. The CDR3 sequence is CASSPQPDTQYF. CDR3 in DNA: TGTGCCAGCAGTCCTCAGCCAGATACGCAGTATTTT.

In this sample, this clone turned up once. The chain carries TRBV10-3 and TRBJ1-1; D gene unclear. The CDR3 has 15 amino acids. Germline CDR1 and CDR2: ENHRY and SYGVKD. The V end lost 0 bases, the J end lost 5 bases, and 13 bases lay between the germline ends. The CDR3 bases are TGTGCCATCAGTGAGTCAAAGGGCTCCCTAACTGAAGCTTTCTTT. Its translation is CAISESKGSLTEAFF.

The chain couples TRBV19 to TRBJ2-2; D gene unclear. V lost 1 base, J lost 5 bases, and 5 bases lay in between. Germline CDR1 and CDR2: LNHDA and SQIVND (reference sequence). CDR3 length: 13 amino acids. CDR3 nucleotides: TGTGCCAGTAGTATAGTTGGGACCGGGGAGCTGTTTTTT. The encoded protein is CASSIVGTGELFF.

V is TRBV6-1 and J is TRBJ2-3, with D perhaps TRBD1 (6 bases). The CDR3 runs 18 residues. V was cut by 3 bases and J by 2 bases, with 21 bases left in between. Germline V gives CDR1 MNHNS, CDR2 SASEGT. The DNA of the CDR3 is TGTGCCAGCAGTGACAGGATTGGGACACACACACACACAGATACGCAGTATTTT. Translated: CASSDRIGTHTHTDTQYF.

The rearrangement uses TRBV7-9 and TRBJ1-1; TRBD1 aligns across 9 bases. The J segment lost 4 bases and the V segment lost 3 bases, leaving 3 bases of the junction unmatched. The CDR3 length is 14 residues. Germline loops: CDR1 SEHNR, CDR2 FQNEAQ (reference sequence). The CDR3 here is CASSFTGGITEAFF. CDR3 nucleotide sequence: TGTGCCAGCAGCTTTACAGGGGGCATCACTGAAGCTTTCTTT.

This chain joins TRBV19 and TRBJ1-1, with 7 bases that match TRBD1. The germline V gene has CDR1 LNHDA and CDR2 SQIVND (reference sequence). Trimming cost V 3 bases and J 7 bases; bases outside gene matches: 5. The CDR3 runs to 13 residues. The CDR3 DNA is TGTGCCAGTAGTATGACGAGGGACAGTGAAGCTTTCTTT. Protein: CASSMTRDSEAFF.

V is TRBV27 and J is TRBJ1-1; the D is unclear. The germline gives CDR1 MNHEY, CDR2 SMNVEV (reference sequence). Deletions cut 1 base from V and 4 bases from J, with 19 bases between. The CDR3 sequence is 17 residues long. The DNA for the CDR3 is TGTGCCAGCAGTTTATTTTCTTCGGGAATGCCCTCCACTGAAGCTTTCTTT. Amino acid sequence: CASSLFSSGMPSTEAFF.

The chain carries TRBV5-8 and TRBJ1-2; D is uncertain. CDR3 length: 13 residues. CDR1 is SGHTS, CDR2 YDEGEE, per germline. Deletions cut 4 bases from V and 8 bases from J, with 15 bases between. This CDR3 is CASSRGPYPGYTF. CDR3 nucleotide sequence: TGTGCCAGCAGCCGAGGGCCCTACCCAGGCTACACCTTC.